This T cell receptor (beta chain) was recorded in a study of OX40 agonist ivuxolimab in advanced cancers. Study background: Those treated in dose escalation had hepatocellular carcinoma, melanoma, renal cell cancer or head and neck cancer.

Repertoires were generated with immunoSEQ multiplex PCR, while TCRdb's copy carries only in-frame clones and drops some. The repertoire holds 90,000 to 100,000 clones, with about 85% as singletons. Note on this clone: Its antigen remains unknown. One end of the junction fails to match germline, which may point to a read error.

Collection of blood occurred at baseline, at cycle 4 day 1, and at cycle 7 day 1. The study, taken as a whole, reports: Compared with CD4+, CD8+ T cells on average had more expanded clones. In the 0.1 to 3.0 mg/kg range, CD4+ and CD8+ blood T cells had expanded clonally by week 6.

This TCR was recovered from an adult with an advanced solid tumor such as melanoma, head and neck, liver or kidney cancer. Here the sequenced sample was CD4+ or CD8+ T cells sorted from blood, taken in a trial of the OX40 agonist ivuxolimab.

The CDR3 DNA reads as TGTGCCAGCAGCCTAGACGGGGGCAATGAAAAACTGTTTTTT. This sequence encodes CASSLDGGNEKLFF. The chain combines TRBV11-2 with TRBJ1-4, with TRBD1 as a possible D gene (6 bases). Germline assignment: CDR1 SGHAT and CDR2 FQNNGV. The CDR3 loop spans 14 amino acids. Filled out from reference TRBV11-2 and TRBJ1-4, the complete variable domain reads EAGVAQSPRYKIIEKRQSVAFWCNPISGHATLYWYQQILGQGPKLLIQFQNNGVVDDSQLPKDRFSAERLKGVDSTLKIQPAKLEDSAVYLCASSLDGGNEKLFFGSGTQLSVL.